These T cell receptor beta chains were read from a single sample in a study of blood T cell repertoires in COVID-19. Profiling relied on immunoSEQ multiplex PCR, and the TCRdb table lists in-frame clones only, not all of them. The table has roughly 160,000 clones, roughly 87% seen once. Sequenced input: PBMCs or T cells enriched from blood (not recorded which). These receptors were collected from a man aged 50-59 years who had recovered from COVID-19. The CDR3 runs from the conserved cysteine through the conserved F or W. D genes are given only for firm matches. For some rows the clone size is stated as once, few or many, or as a class when expanded; others skip it.

J	V	size	D	DNA	CDR3
TRBJ2-1	TRBV30	NA	TRBD2	TGTGCCTGGAGTCATCGCGGGGGGGGCGCCTACAATGAGCAGTTCTTC	CAWSHRGGGAYNEQFF
TRBJ1-3	TRBV4-1	NA	NA	TGCGCCAGCAGCCAAGAACCAGGGCTCGGAAACACCATATATTTT	CASSQEPGLGNTIYF
TRBJ1-5	TRBV7-6	NA	TRBD1	TGTGCCAGCAGCCAGGAACAGGGGCACCAGCCCCAGCATTTT	CASSQEQGHQPQHF
TRBJ2-2	TRBV25-1	NA	TRBD2	TGTGCCAGCAGTGAAAGGGGACTAGCGGGAGGGCGGACCGGGGAGCTGTTTTTT	CASSERGLAGGRTGELFF
TRBJ2-3	TRBV6-1	NA	TRBD1	TGTGCCAGCAGTGATTACAGGGGCAAGGCAGATACGCAGTATTTT	CASSDYRGKADTQYF
TRBJ1-3	TRBV28	NA	NA	TGTGCCAGCAGTTCCCGGGACAAGGGTAACACCATATATTTT	CASSSRDKGNTIYF
TRBJ1-2	TRBV6-5	NA	TRBD1	TGTGCCAGCAGGGGACAGGGCCTCTATGGCTACACCTTC	CASRGQGLYGYTF
TRBJ2-3	TRBV19	NA	NA	TGTGCCAGTAGCTACTCGGGTTGGGATACGCAGTATTTT	CASSYSGWDTQYF
TRBJ2-7	TRBV28	NA	TRBD1	TGTGCCAGCAGTTCCATAGGACAGGGAATCCTCTCCTACGAGCAGTACTTC	CASSSIGQGILSYEQYF
TRBJ1-1	TRBV18	NA	TRBD1	TGTGCCAGCTCACCAGTAGACAGGGGCGAAGCTTTCTTT	CASSPVDRGEAFF
TRBJ1-2	TRBV6-5	NA	TRBD1	TGTGCCAGCCGACCTTCCCAGGGGGCGGGCTATGGCTACACCTTC	CASRPSQGAGYGYTF
TRBJ1-5	TRBV24-1	few	TRBD1	TGTGCCACCAGTGATATCCAGACAGGGGACAATCAGCCCCAGCATTTT	CATSDIQTGDNQPQHF
TRBJ1-4	TRBV18	NA	TRBD1	TGTGCCAGCTCGACGGACAGGGGAAGCGAAAAACTGTTTTTT	CASSTDRGSEKLFF
TRBJ2-7	TRBV10-3	NA	TRBD1	TGTGCCTCTAACTCGGACAGGGGCGCTATTAGCTCCTACGAGCAGTACTTC	CASNSDRGAISSYEQYF
TRBJ1-5	TRBV18	once	NA	TGTGCCAGCTCACCAGAGGGCCAGCCCCAGCATTTT	CASSPEGQPQHF
TRBJ2-1	TRBV10-3	NA	TRBD2	TGTGCCACTCAGCGGGAGGAGAACAATGAGCAGTTCTTC	CATQREENNEQFF
TRBJ1-1	TRBV19	NA	TRBD1	TGTGCCAGTAGTCCGGGGACAGGGCCAAACACTGAAGCTTTCTTT	CASSPGTGPNTEAFF
TRBJ2-3	TRBV7-2	NA	NA	TGTGCCAGCAGCTCGGGTTTTGTGAGAGCGGGTGTCCGCACAGATACGCAGTATTTT	CASSSGFVRAGVRTDTQYF
TRBJ1-2	TRBV6-1	NA	TRBD1	TGTGCCAGCAGTGATGAGGGGGCCGGTGGCTACACCTTC	CASSDEGAGGYTF
TRBJ2-7	TRBV18	NA	TRBD2	TGTGCCAGCTCATTCGGGACTAGCGTCTCCTACGAGCAGTACTTC	CASSFGTSVSYEQYF
TRBJ1-5	TRBV10-3	NA	NA	TGTGCCATAGGAGAGGATAGCAATCAGCCCCAGCATTTT	CAIGEDSNQPQHF
TRBJ1-1	TRBV5-1	NA	NA	TGCGCCAGCAGCTTGGATGATCGGGGGACTGAAGCTTTCTTT	CASSLDDRGTEAFF
TRBJ2-2	TRBV7-9	NA	NA	TGTGCCAAGTCCTCCGAGGGCCTCACCGGGGAGCTGTTTTTT	CAKSSEGLTGELFF
TRBJ1-4	TRBV5-1	NA	NA	TGCGCCAGCAGCTTGGCAGGGGACACTAATGAAAAACTGTTTTTT	CASSLAGDTNEKLFF
TRBJ2-1	TRBV7-3	NA	TRBD1	TGTGCCAGCAGACGTGAACCGGGACAGCAATACAATGAGCAGTTCTTC	CASRREPGQQYNEQFF
TRBJ1-6	TRBV7-9	NA	NA	TGTGCCAGCAGCTTAATAGATTCACCCTATAATTCACCCCTCCACTTT	CASSLIDSPYNSPLHF
TRBJ2-3	TRBV5-1	NA	TRBD2	TGCGCCAGCAGGAGGGCGATACTAGCGGGAGCGGATACGCAGTATTTT	CASRRAILAGADTQYF
TRBJ2-7	TRBV13	NA	NA	TGTGCCAGCCTCGCTCGGGGAGGCGCCGAGCAGTACTTC	CASLARGGAEQYF
TRBJ1-1	TRBV7-8	few	NA	TGTGCCAGCAGCTACAGCTTAAGGGCGGGACCCAGGAACACTGAAGCTTTCTTT	CASSYSLRAGPRNTEAFF
TRBJ2-3	TRBV5-1	NA	NA	TGCGCCAGCAGCTTGGGTGGGGCTTTCCCAGATACGCAGTATTTT	CASSLGGAFPDTQYF
TRBJ2-1	TRBV6-5	once	TRBD1	TGTGCCAGCATTGCAGGGGGCTGGTACAATGAGCAGTTCTTC	CASIAGGWYNEQFF
TRBJ1-5	TRBV5-1	few	NA	TGCGCCAGCAGCTTGGGTCAGAATCAGCCCCAGCATTTT	CASSLGQNQPQHF
TRBJ2-3	TRBV6-5	once	NA	TGTGCCAGCCGGGTCGGATATAGCACAGATACGCAGTATTTT	CASRVGYSTDTQYF
TRBJ2-7	TRBV7-2	NA	NA	TGTGCCAGCAGCTACCAAGCCACAGGAGCCTACGAGCAGTACTTC	CASSYQATGAYEQYF
TRBJ2-7	TRBV5-1	NA	NA	TGCGCCAGCAGCTTGGGCCTAGCTGGCGAGCAGTACTTC	CASSLGLAGEQYF
TRBJ1-2	TRBV20-1	NA	NA	TGCAGTGCTAGAGCACAGGGTACCTACACCTTC	CSARAQGTYTF
TRBJ1-2	TRBV6-5	NA	NA	TGTGCCAGCAGTTCCACAGGGAGCGGCTACACCTTC	CASSSTGSGYTF
TRBJ2-2	TRBV19	NA	NA	TGTGCCAGTAACCTGGGCCCGACGGTGAACACCGGGGAGCTGTTTTTT	CASNLGPTVNTGELFF
TRBJ2-7	TRBV15	NA	TRBD2	TGTGCCACCAGCAGAGGTTCTAGCGGCTACGAGCAGTACTTC	CATSRGSSGYEQYF
TRBJ1-2	TRBV5-1	NA	NA	TGCGCCAGCAGCATGCCATACAGGGCGGGTAACTATGGCTACACCTTC	CASSMPYRAGNYGYTF
TRBJ2-1	TRBV10-3	NA	TRBD1	TGTGCCACATTCCCCGAGACAGGGGACAATGAGCAGTTCTTC	CATFPETGDNEQFF
TRBJ1-6	TRBV5-1	few	NA	TGCGCCAGCAGCTTGGTTTCCGGGAGCGGCGATAATTCACCCCTCCACTTT	CASSLVSGSGDNSPLHF
TRBJ2-3	TRBV7-3	NA	TRBD2	TGTGCCAGCAGCCAGCTAGCGGGGGAAGGAGATACGCAGTATTTT	CASSQLAGEGDTQYF
TRBJ2-1	TRBV3-1/TRBV3-2	NA	TRBD2	TGTGCCAGCAGCCAGAACCCGGGACTAGCGAAAAGGGCTGAGCAGTTCTTC	CASSQNPGLAKRAEQFF
TRBJ1-4	TRBV10-3	NA	NA	TGTGCCATCAGAGGTACAGGGTCTAATGAAAAACTGTTTTTT	CAIRGTGSNEKLFF
TRBJ1-3	TRBV29-1	NA	TRBD1	TGCAGCGGCCCCGGGACAGGATACTCTGGAAACACCATATATTTT	CSGPGTGYSGNTIYF
TRBJ1-2	TRBV5-1	NA	TRBD1	TGCGCCAGCAGCTTGGCTACAGGGGGCGCGGGAGATGGCTACACCTTC	CASSLATGGAGDGYTF
TRBJ2-1	TRBV6-1	NA	NA	TGTGCCAGCAGTGAAGACGGGGTTTACAATGGTGAGCAGTTCTTC	CASSEDGVYNGEQFF
TRBJ1-6	TRBV6-5	NA	NA	TGTGCCAGCAGTTACTCTTCCCAGGGAGGAGGTTCACCCCTCCACTTT	CASSYSSQGGGSPLHF
TRBJ1-6	TRBV6-5	NA	NA	TGTGCCAGCAGAGCGACAGGAGGTAATTCACCCCTCCACTTT	CASRATGGNSPLHF
TRBJ1-1	TRBV6-5	NA	TRBD1	TGTGCCAGCAGTTCTAACTACAGGGGAGTTGCTGAAGCTTTCTTT	CASSSNYRGVAEAFF
TRBJ2-2	TRBV6-5	NA	TRBD2	TGTGCCAGCAGTACCCTAGCGGGAGTAACCGGGGAGCTGTTTTTT	CASSTLAGVTGELFF
TRBJ1-3	TRBV7-9	NA	NA	TGTGCCAGCAGCGCTCGGATGCGGGTGGCCGGAAACACCATATATTTT	CASSARMRVAGNTIYF
TRBJ1-6	TRBV25-1	few	NA	TGTGCCAGCAGTGAAGACACAGGGCATTGGAATTCACCCCTCCACTTT	CASSEDTGHWNSPLHF
TRBJ2-1	TRBV5-1	NA	TRBD2	TGCGCCAGCAGCTCGTCCCGGTCGGGACTAGCGGCACTGAGCTCCTACAATGAGCAGTTCTTC	CASSSSRSGLAALSSYNEQFF
TRBJ2-7	TRBV3-1/TRBV3-2	NA	NA	TGTGCCAGCAGCCAAAGAAACAGCTACGAGCAGTACTTC	CASSQRNSYEQYF
TRBJ2-7	TRBV7-3	NA	NA	TGTGCCAGCAGCAAGGGGGGGACAGGTGCTTACGAGCAGTACTTC	CASSKGGTGAYEQYF
TRBJ2-3	TRBV5-4	NA	NA	TGTGCCAGCAGCTTCCCTCGGTCCTCGACGGGGGCAGATACGCAGTATTTT	CASSFPRSSTGADTQYF